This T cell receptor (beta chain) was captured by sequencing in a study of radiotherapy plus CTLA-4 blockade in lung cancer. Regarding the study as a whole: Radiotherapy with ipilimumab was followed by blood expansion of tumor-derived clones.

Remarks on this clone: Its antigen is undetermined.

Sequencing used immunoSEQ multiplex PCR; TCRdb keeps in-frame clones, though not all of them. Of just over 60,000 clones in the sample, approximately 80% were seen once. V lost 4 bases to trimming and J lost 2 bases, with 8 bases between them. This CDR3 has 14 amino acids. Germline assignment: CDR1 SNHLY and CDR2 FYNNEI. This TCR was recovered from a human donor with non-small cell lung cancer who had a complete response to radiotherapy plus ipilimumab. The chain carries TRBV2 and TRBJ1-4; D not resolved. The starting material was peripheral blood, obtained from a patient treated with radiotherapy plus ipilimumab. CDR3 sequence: CASSGWLTNEKLFF. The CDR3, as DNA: TGTGCCAGCAGTGGGTGGTTGACTAATGAAAAACTGTTTTTT.